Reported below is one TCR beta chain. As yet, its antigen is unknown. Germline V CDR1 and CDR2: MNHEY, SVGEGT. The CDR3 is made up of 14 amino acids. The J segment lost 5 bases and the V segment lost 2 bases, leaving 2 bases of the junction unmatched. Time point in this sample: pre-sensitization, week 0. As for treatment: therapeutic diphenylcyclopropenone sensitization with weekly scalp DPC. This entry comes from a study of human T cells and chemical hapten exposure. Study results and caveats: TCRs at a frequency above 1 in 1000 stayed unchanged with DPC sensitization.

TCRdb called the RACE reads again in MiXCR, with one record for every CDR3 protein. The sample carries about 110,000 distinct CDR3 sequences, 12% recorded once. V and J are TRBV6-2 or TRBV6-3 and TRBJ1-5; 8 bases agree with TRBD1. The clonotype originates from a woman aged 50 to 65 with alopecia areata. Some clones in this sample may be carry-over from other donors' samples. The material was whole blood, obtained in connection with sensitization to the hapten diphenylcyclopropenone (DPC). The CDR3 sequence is CASSYGQGDQPQHF. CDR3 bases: TGTGCCAGCAGTTACGGACAGGGAGATCAGCCCCAGCATTTT.